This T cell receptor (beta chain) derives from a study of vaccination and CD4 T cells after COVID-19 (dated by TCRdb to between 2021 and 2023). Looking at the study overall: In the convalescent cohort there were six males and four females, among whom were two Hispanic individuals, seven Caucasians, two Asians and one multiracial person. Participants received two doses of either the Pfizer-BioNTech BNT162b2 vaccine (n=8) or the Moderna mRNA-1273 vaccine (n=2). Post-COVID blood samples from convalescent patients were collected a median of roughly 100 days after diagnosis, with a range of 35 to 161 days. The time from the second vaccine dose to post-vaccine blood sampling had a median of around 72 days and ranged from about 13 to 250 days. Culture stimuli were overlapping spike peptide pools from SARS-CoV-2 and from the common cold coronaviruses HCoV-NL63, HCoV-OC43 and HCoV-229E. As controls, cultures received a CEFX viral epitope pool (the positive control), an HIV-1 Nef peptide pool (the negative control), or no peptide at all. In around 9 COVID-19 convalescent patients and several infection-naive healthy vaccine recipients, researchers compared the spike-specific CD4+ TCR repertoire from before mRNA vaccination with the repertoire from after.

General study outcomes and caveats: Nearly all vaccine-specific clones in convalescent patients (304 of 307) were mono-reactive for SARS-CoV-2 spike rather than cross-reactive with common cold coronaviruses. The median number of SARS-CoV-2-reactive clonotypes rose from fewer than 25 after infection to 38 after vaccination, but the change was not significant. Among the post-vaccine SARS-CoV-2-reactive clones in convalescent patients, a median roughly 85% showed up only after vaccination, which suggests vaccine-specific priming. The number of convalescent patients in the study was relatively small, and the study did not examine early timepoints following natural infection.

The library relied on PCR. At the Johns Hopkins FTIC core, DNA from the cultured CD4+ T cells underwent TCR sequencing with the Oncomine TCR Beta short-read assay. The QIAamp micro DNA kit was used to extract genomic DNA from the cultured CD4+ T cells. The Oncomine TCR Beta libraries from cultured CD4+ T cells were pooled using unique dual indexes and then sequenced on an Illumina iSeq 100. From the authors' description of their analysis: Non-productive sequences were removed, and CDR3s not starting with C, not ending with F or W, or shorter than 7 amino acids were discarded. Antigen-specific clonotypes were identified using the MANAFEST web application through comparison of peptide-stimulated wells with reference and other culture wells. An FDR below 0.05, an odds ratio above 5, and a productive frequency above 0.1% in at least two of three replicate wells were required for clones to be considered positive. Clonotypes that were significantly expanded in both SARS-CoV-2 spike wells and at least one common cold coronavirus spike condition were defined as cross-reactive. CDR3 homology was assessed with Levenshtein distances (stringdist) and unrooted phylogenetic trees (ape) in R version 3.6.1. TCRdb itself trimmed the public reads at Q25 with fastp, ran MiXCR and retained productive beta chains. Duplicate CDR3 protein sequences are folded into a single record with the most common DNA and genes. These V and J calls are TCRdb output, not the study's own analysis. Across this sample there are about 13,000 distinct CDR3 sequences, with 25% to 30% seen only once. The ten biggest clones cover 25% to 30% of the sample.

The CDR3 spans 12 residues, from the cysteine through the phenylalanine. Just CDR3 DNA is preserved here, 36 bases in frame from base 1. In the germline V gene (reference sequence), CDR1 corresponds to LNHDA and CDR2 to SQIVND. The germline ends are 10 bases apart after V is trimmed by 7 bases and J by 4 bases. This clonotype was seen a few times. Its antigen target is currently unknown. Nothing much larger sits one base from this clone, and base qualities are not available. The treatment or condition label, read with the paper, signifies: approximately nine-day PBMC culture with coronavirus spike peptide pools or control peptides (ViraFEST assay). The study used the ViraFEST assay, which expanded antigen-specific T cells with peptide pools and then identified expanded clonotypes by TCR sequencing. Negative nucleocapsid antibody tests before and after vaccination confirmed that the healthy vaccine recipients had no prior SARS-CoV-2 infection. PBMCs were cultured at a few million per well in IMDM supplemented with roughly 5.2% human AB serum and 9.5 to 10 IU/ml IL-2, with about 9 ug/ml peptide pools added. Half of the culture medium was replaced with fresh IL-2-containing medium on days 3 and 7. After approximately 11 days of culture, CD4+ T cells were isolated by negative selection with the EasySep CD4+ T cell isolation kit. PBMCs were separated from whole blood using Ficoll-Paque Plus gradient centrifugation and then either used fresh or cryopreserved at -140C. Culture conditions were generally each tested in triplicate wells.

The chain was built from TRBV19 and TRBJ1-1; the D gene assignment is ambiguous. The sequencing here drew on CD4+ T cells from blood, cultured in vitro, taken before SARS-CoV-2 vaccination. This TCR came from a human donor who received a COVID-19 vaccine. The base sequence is TGTGCCAGTACTGGATGGGCCACTGAAGCTTTCTTT. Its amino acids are CASTGWATEAFF.